Each of the 9 T cell receptor beta chains below was sequenced from the same sample in a study of T cells in Graves' hyperthyroidism and ophthalmopathy. Researchers amplified the TCR beta CDR3 regions from RNA transcripts. A first-round RT-PCR of the TCR CDR3 used the HTBI primer set. TCRdb re-called the multiplex PCR reads through MiXCR, storing one row per CDR3 protein. This sample has around 350,000 distinct CDR3 sequences, with approximately 19% found just once. The source material was blood. The source of these receptors is a woman between 18 and 30 years old with Graves' hyperthyroidism.

This clonotype was seen at least ten times. This chain connects TRBV20-1 to TRBJ1-3; D might be TRBD1 (5 bases). V lost 3 bases and J lost 11, with 20 bases in between. Germline lookup yields CDR1 DFQATT and CDR2 SNEGSKA (reference sequence). The CDR3 loop spans 14 amino acids. Here the CDR3 reads CSARIQGRTGAIYF. The CDR3 DNA follows: TGCAGTGCTAGGATCCAGGGCAGGACTGGGGCCATATATTTT.

Many counts were recorded for this clonotype. This rearrangement joins TRBV11-1 to TRBJ1-5; D possibly corresponds to TRBD1 (5 bases). The length of the CDR3 is 18 residues. Trimming shortened V by 5 bases and J by 1 base, and 21 bases separated the two germline ends. Germline V gene data show CDR1 as SGHAT and CDR2 as FQDESV (reference sequence). The CDR3 nucleotides read TGTGCCAGCAGCCGGTGGGGCAGGAGGGGATTAAGCAATCAGCCCCAGCATTTT. Translation: CASSRWGRRGLSNQPQHF. Looking up the rest from reference TRBV11-1 and TRBJ1-5 gives the full variable domain: EAEVAQSPRYKITEKSQAVAFWCDPISGHATLYWYRQILGQGPELLVQFQDESVVDDSQLPKDRFSAERLKGVDSTLKIQPAELGDSAMYLCASSRWGRRGLSNQPQHFGDGTRLSIL.

This clonotype was detected many times. V gene TRBV12-3 or TRBV12-4 combines with J gene TRBJ1-5; 7 bases agree with TRBD1. V gave up 4 bases and J gave up 1 base; unmatched junction bases: 4. The CDR3 spans 15 residues. The CDR3: CASSSRDSSNQPQHF. CDR3 DNA sequence: TGTGCCAGCAGTTCCCGGGACAGCAGCAATCAGCCCCAGCATTTT.

The V call is TRBV28, the J call TRBJ2-7; D is undetermined. Germline CDR1 is MDHEN and CDR2 is SYDVKM. V was cut by 6 bases and J by 7 bases, with 10 bases left in between. The length of the CDR3 is 11 residues. The CDR3 DNA reads as TGTGCCAGCAGCCAGCCGTGGGAGCAGTACTTC. Translation: CASSQPWEQYF.

The gene calls are TRBV28 and TRBJ1-6, with no clear D. CDR3 length: 10 amino acids. The V gene lost 6 bases and the J gene lost 16 bases, with 10 bases spanning the gap. The germline V gene has CDR1 MDHEN and CDR2 SYDVKM. The CDR3 coding sequence is TGTGCCAGCAGGGGCCCTCGGCTCCACTTT. Translation: CASRGPRLHF.

This clonotype was picked up many times. The J gene is TRBJ1-1, the V gene TRBV28, with no clear D. V was shortened by 7 bases and J by 0 bases, with 12 bases between the two germline ends. The CDR3 spans 14 residues. The germline CDR1 and CDR2 sequences are MDHEN and SYDVKM. This CDR3 reads CASKAVYMNTEAFF. CDR3 DNA: TGTGCCAGCAAGGCAGTCTACATGAACACTGAAGCTTTCTTT.

This clonotype was found many times. This sequence joins TRBV20-1 and TRBJ2-7; 7 bases agree with TRBD2. Germline V gene lookup returns CDR1 DFQATT and CDR2 SNEGSKA (reference sequence). CDR3 size: 15 residues. Trimming cost V 0 bases and J 7 bases; bases outside gene matches: 12. CDR3 in amino acids: CSARDLGLDLREQYF. The CDR3 nucleotides are TGCAGTGCTAGAGACCTCGGACTAGACCTTAGGGAGCAGTACTTC.

This clonotype was seen repeatedly, ten times or more. The gene calls are TRBV15 and TRBJ1-2; D is ambiguous. V was trimmed by 2 bases and J by 5 bases, leaving 15 bases between them. Germline-derived CDR1 and CDR2 are LNHNV and YYDKDF (reference sequence). The CDR3 covers 15 residues. CDR3 sequence reads: CATSRFGSSSYGYTF. CDR3 bases: TGTGCCACCAGCAGATTTGGGTCGTCAAGTTATGGCTACACCTTC.

This clonotype was counted at least ten times. The gene calls are TRBV10-3 and TRBJ2-7, with 11 bases lining up with TRBD1. The V gene's germline CDR1 is ENHRY and CDR2 SYGVKD. The V gene end was trimmed by 6 bases and the J gene end by 7 bases; junction bases not matched to a gene: 8. The CDR3 is made up of 14 amino acids. CDR3 bases: TGTGCCATCAGCAATGGACAGGGGGCATGGGAGCAGTACTTC. It codes for CAISNGQGAWEQYF.